This TCR beta chain was retrieved from a study of beta chain features in type 1 diabetes. General observations from the study: Sequencing from cDNA could over-represent high-TCR-expressing cells. A PCR bias possibly favoring shorter templates would apply equally to patients and controls.

For this clone: The antigen remains unidentified.

Isolated RNA was reverse transcribed in full, so expressed TCRB transcripts were sequenced. Naive, central memory and regulatory T cell samples averaged approximately 3.9 million immunoSEQ reads each. Assay used: immunoSEQ multiplex PCR; TCRdb lists only in-frame clones, some missing. The sample lists 350,000 to 450,000 clones, approximately 15% occurring once. V was clipped by 1 base and J by 2 bases; unmatched bases: 10. CDR1 MGHRA and CDR2 YSYEKL come from the germline V gene. This CDR3 has 18 amino acids. This sequence originates from a woman aged 18 to 35 in good health. This sequence joins TRBV4-1 and TRBJ2-1, with 8 bases matching TRBD2. Specimen: naive CD4+ T cells from blood. The CDR3 bases are TGCGCCAGCAGCCAAGGGAATAGCGGGATCGGGCCCTACAATGAGCAGTTCTTC. Amino acids: CASSQGNSGIGPYNEQFF.